The 29 T cell receptor beta chains in this list originate from one sample, sequenced in a study of cytomegalovirus exposure and HLA in healthy donors. Vbeta (60) and Jbeta (13) primers were used in the PCR. Using immunoSEQ multiplex PCR, the repertoire was profiled, and TCRdb retains in-frame clones only, with some absent. The table shows over 70,000 clones, with about 80% occurring only once. The specimen sequenced was PBMCs. All receptors derive from a woman aged 45-59 years in good health and CMV-seropositive.

The J gene is TRBJ1-2, the V gene TRBV6-5, with D possibly matching TRBD1 (5 bases). Trimming shortened V by 5 bases and J by 4 bases, and 11 bases separated the two germline ends. CDR1 MNHEY and CDR2 SVGAGI come from the germline V gene. This CDR3 is 13 amino acids long. This CDR3 reads CASSETASYGYTF. The CDR3, as DNA: TGTGCCAGCAGTGAGACAGCTTCCTATGGCTACACCTTC.

The sample holds a few counts of this clone. This chain uses TRBV5-6 with TRBJ1-3; a possible D gene is TRBD1 (5 bases). V lost 4 bases and J 0 bases, leaving 8 bases between the germline ends. CDR3 length: 14 residues. Germline CDR1 and CDR2: SGHDT and YYEEEE. The CDR3 sequence: CASSGGFSGNTIYF. In DNA form, the CDR3 reads TGTGCCAGCAGCGGGGGGTTCTCTGGAAACACCATATATTTT.

CDR3 bases: TGTGCCACCAGCAGAGTAACAGACACTGAAGCTTTCTTT. Translation gives CATSRVTDTEAFF. The chain carries TRBV15 and TRBJ1-1; D gene unclear. V dropped 1 base and J dropped 3 bases, with 6 bases sitting between them. Germline loops: CDR1 LNHNV, CDR2 YYDKDF (reference sequence). The CDR3 sequence is 13 residues long.

V usage is TRBV5-4 and J usage is TRBJ2-4; TRBD2 aligns across 8 bases. Trimming cost V 2 bases and J 8 bases; bases outside gene matches: 9. Germline V gene data show CDR1 as SGHNT and CDR2 as YYREEE (reference sequence). This CDR3 has 15 amino acids. CDR3 in amino acids: CASSFGGGPVDIQYF. For the CDR3, the DNA is TGTGCCAGCAGCTTTGGCGGGGGGCCGGTTGACATTCAGTACTTC.

V and J are TRBV5-1 and TRBJ1-5; 7 bases are a match to TRBD1. The CDR3 covers 14 residues. V trimming: 4 bases; J trimming: 4 bases; junction bases outside the gene matches: 5. The germline V gene has CDR1 SGHRS and CDR2 YFSETQ. CDR3 in DNA: TGCGCCAGCAGCACGGGGACAGAAAATCAGCCCCAGCATTTT. Encoded protein: CASSTGTENQPQHF.

J is TRBJ1-4 and V is TRBV7-6; 7 bases are a match to TRBD1. The V gene end was trimmed by 3 bases and the J gene end by 2 bases; junction bases not matched to a gene: 3. CDR3 length: 15 residues. The germline CDR1 and CDR2 sequences are SGHVS and FNYEAQ. CDR3 sequence: CASSFSTGTNEKLFF. In DNA, the CDR3 is TGTGCCAGCAGCTTCTCGACAGGGACTAATGAAAAACTGTTTTTT.

The chain recombines TRBV6-1 with TRBJ1-2, with a possible D match to TRBD1 (5 bases). This CDR3 comprises 14 residues. V was trimmed by 2 bases and J by 4 bases, leaving 11 bases between them. Germline loops: CDR1 MNHNS, CDR2 SASEGT. CDR3 sequence reads: CASSEWRDGYGYTF. The CDR3 coding sequence is TGTGCCAGCAGTGAATGGCGGGACGGCTATGGCTACACCTTC.

The rearrangement links TRBV7-2 to TRBJ2-2, with 8 bases fitting TRBD1. Germline loops: CDR1 SGHTA, CDR2 FQGNSA. V lost 1 base, J lost 4 bases, and 8 bases stayed unmatched. The CDR3 spans 17 residues. The CDR3 region has the DNA TGTGCCAGCAGCTTAGTGGGCAGGGGACAGGTCACCGGGGAGCTGTTTTTT. The encoded protein is CASSLVGRGQVTGELFF.

The chain uses TRBV18 and TRBJ2-5; TRBD2 agrees at 11 bases. The CDR3 is 16 residues long. Looked up from germline, CDR1 is KGHSH and CDR2 is LQKENI. Trimming took 1 base from V and 5 from J; bases not matched to a gene: 6. The CDR3 DNA sequence: TGTGCCAGCTCACCACTTCCTAGCGGGGGGTATGAGACCCAGTACTTC. It translates to CASSPLPSGGYETQYF.

This chain joins TRBV6-4 and TRBJ1-1; perhaps TRBD1 as D (5 bases). V was trimmed by 3 bases and J by 5 bases, leaving 10 bases between them. CDR1 and CDR2 from the germline V gene are MRHNA and SNTAGT. This CDR3 is built from 13 residues. CDR3: CASSEQVGTEAFF. The CDR3 DNA follows: TGTGCCAGCAGTGAACAGGTCGGTACTGAAGCTTTCTTT.

Only a few counts were recorded for this clone. The rearrangement joins TRBV10-3 to TRBJ2-1; 9 nucleotides align to TRBD2. Germline-derived CDR1 and CDR2 are ENHRY and SYGVKD. The CDR3 is made up of 15 amino acids. Trimming cost V 10 bases and J 6 bases; bases outside gene matches: 13. As DNA, the CDR3 is TGTGCCACTACCGGGACTAGCCTTCGGGGCAATGAGCAGTTCTTC. Amino acids: CATTGTSLRGNEQFF.

This clone has more than one count but fewer than ten. The J gene is TRBJ2-1, the V gene TRBV5-1, with a possible D match to TRBD2 (5 bases). The V end lost 6 bases, the J end lost 6 bases, and 7 bases lay between the germline ends. CDR1 and CDR2 (germline): SGHRS, YFSETQ. The CDR3 is 11 amino acids. The CDR3: CASMEANEQFF. The CDR3 bases are TGCGCCAGCATGGAGGCCAATGAGCAGTTCTTC. Full variable domain (missing parts from reference TRBV5-1 and TRBJ2-1): KAGVTQTPRYLIKTRGQQVTLSCSPISGHRSVSWYQQTPGQGLQFLFEYFSETQRNKGNFPGRFSGRQFSNSRSEMNVSTLELGDSALYLCASMEANEQFFGPGTRLTVL.

The chain couples TRBV5-1 to TRBJ2-3, with D tentatively TRBD1 (6 bases). Trimming shortened V by 8 bases and J by 2 bases, and 24 bases separated the two germline ends. Germline assignment: CDR1 SGHRS and CDR2 YFSETQ. This CDR3 has 17 amino acids. For the CDR3, the DNA is TGCGCCAGTACCGGAACCTCCGGGACATCGATCACAGATACGCAGTATTTT. This codes for CASTGTSGTSITDTQYF.

In the case of this clone: At one end, the junction sequence differs from germline, possibly due to a read error. V gene TRBV30 combines with J gene TRBJ1-6; TRBD1 is a possible D gene (5 bases). In germline, CDR1 is GTSNPN, CDR2 SVGIG (reference sequence). The CDR3 is 14 amino acids. The CDR3 DNA reads as TGTGCCTGGAGTGTACCCAGGGATAATTCATCCCTCCACTTT. Amino acids: CAWSVPRDNSSLHF.

The chain links TRBV7-9 to TRBJ2-1; TRBD2 is a possible D gene (5 bases). Germline CDR1 SEHNR, CDR2 FQNEAQ (reference sequence). Trimming removed 1 base at V and 8 bases at J, with 12 bases between. The CDR3 contains 14 residues. CDR3 bases: TGTGCCAGCAGCTTAGAACGTGAGGGCTATGAGCAGTTCTTC. Its translation is CASSLEREGYEQFF.

Written as DNA, the CDR3 is TGTGCCAGCAGCTCCCCACAGGGGACTAATGAAAAACTGTTTTTT. It codes for CASSSPQGTNEKLFF. V gene TRBV9 combines with J gene TRBJ1-4; the match to TRBD1 covers 7 bases. The length of the CDR3 is 15 residues. CDR1 and CDR2 (germline): SGDLS, YYNGEE. Unmatched junction bases numbered 5, after V lost 4 bases and J lost 2 bases. Together with reference TRBV9 and TRBJ1-4, the CDR3 gives the full variable domain: DSGVTQTPKHLITATGQRVTLRCSPRSGDLSVYWYQQSLDQGLQFLIQYYNGEERAKGNILERFSAQQFPDLHSELNLSSLELGDSALYFCASSSPQGTNEKLFFGSGTQLSVL.

The chain has TRBV19 and TRBJ1-5, with 8 bases that match TRBD1. The CDR3 sequence is 12 residues long. V was pared by 9 bases and J by 7 bases, with 5 bases of the junction left unmatched. The V gene's germline CDR1 is LNHDA and CDR2 SQIVND (reference sequence). The CDR3 reads CASETGDQPQHF. The CDR3 DNA is TGTGCCAGCGAGACAGGGGACCAGCCCCAGCATTTT.

This clone was seen only once. The chain couples TRBV9 to TRBJ1-1; 9 bases line up with TRBD1. This CDR3 is 17 amino acids long. The V and J ends lost 0 bases and 1 base, in that order; junction bases with no gene match: 7. Germline loops: CDR1 SGDLS, CDR2 YYNGEE. Written as DNA, the CDR3 is TGTGCCAGCAGCGTAGATATAGACAGGGGGGGGAACACTGAAGCTTTCTTT. This translates into CASSVDIDRGGNTEAFF.

This chain connects TRBV11-3 to TRBJ2-2, with D perhaps TRBD1 (6 bases). CDR1 is SGHNT and CDR2 is YENEEA in the germline V gene. This CDR3 has 13 amino acids. Trimming cost V 7 bases and J 6 bases, with 12 bases left between them. The DNA for the CDR3 is TGTGCCAGCATCAACAGGGATCCCGGGGAGCTGTTTTTT. This encodes CASINRDPGELFF.

V and J are TRBV5-6 and TRBJ1-6; D not resolved. Trimming cost V 3 bases and J 7 bases, with 5 bases left between them. The CDR3 totals 12 residues. Per germline, CDR1 SGHDT and CDR2 YYEEEE. CDR3 nucleotides: TGTGCCAGCAGCTCCTTAAATTCACCCCTCCACTTT. Translation: CASSSLNSPLHF.

V gene TRBV6-1 combines with J gene TRBJ1-4; 10 bases align to TRBD1. CDR1 is MNHNS, CDR2 SASEGT, per germline. The CDR3 contains 15 residues. V dropped 2 bases and J dropped 5; count of bases not matched to a gene: 2. CDR3 nucleotides: TGTGCCAGCAGTGAATTGACAGGGGGCAATGAAAAACTGTTTTTT. Translating gives CASSELTGGNEKLFF.

This rearrangement joins TRBV10-2 to TRBJ1-1; maybe TRBD1 (5 bases). Trimming shortened V by 8 bases and J by 0 bases, and 16 bases separated the two germline ends. The CDR3 sequence is 15 residues long. The germline CDR1 and CDR2 sequences are WSHSY and SAAADI. The CDR3 loop is CASFGAGRVNTEAFF. CDR3 DNA: TGCGCCAGCTTCGGTGCGGGACGGGTGAACACTGAAGCTTTCTTT.

This clone was observed a handful of times. This chain joins TRBV7-8 and TRBJ2-3; D perhaps matches TRBD1 (5 bases). In germline, CDR1 is SGHVS, CDR2 FQNEAQ. The CDR3 consists of 15 residues. V was cut by 7 bases and J by 2 bases, with 16 bases left in between. As DNA, the CDR3 is TGTGCCAGCACCCAGGTAGGGGCGACCACAGATACGCAGTATTTT. Translation gives CASTQVGATTDTQYF.

The J gene is TRBJ2-2, the V gene TRBV19, with TRBD2 matching 8 bases. With V trimmed by 4 bases and J by 3 bases, 7 bases remained unmatched. The CDR3 loop spans 16 amino acids. Germline V gene sequence: CDR1 LNHDA, CDR2 SQIVND (reference sequence). CDR3 sequence reads: CASSTRSGGDTGELFF. In DNA form, the CDR3 reads TGTGCCAGTAGTACCCGGAGCGGGGGAGACACCGGGGAGCTGTTTTTT.

This rearrangement joins TRBV27 to TRBJ2-3, with 7 bases fitting TRBD1. The CDR3 spans 15 residues. Germline loops: CDR1 MNHEY, CDR2 SMNVEV (reference sequence). The V gene end was trimmed by 3 bases and the J gene end by 0 bases; junction bases not matched to a gene: 3. DNA of the CDR3: TGTGCCAGCAGTTTGGGACAGTTCAGCACAGATACGCAGTATTTT. It codes for CASSLGQFSTDTQYF.

The rearrangement joins TRBV15 to TRBJ2-1, with a tentative D call TRBD2 (5 bases). Germline-derived CDR1 and CDR2 are LNHNV and YYDKDF (reference sequence). This CDR3 comprises 16 residues. V dropped 0 bases and J dropped 10 bases, with 19 bases sitting between them. The CDR3 here is CATSRDNTEPREEQFF. Here the CDR3 DNA reads TGTGCCACCAGCAGAGATAATACCGAACCAAGGGAGGAGCAGTTCTTC.

The V gene is TRBV30, the J gene TRBJ1-1; the D gene is possibly TRBD1 (6 bases). Trimming took 5 bases from V and 1 from J, leaving 8 bases between them. CDR3 length: 12 amino acids. CDR1 is GTSNPN and CDR2 is SVGIG in the germline V gene (reference sequence). CDR3 in DNA: TGTGCCTGGGGACAGTCGAACACTGAAGCTTTCTTT. It encodes CAWGQSNTEAFF.

The V and J genes are TRBV2 and TRBJ2-7; D gene ambiguous. The V gene lost 2 bases and the J gene lost 3 bases, with 5 bases spanning the gap. CDR1 is SNHLY, CDR2 FYNNEI, per germline. This CDR3 region has 12 residues. The DNA of the CDR3 is TGTGCCAGCAGTGAATGGTACTACGAGCAGTACGTC. Amino acids: CASSEWYYEQYV.

The chain recombines TRBV5-1 with TRBJ2-6; the match to TRBD1 covers 9 bases. J was trimmed by 3 bases and V by 1 base; bases with no gene match: 8. CDR1 is SGHRS, CDR2 YFSETQ, per germline. This CDR3 has 18 residues. The CDR3 bases are TGCGCCAGCAGCTTGTTAGGACAGGGGCTCAGTGGGGCCAACGTCCTGACTTTC. Residues: CASSLLGQGLSGANVLTF.